This T cell receptor (beta chain) appears in the sequencing data of a study of control samples from healthy donors and cancer patients. The CDR3 covers 12 residues. The J segment lost 8 bases and the V segment lost 5 bases, leaving 4 bases of the junction unmatched. Only in-frame clones appear in the TCRdb table, and some are missing; sequencing was by immunoSEQ multiplex PCR. This table holds 150,000 or so clones, 80% to 95% found once. The receptor comes from an older woman in good health. Sequencing used blood. The J gene is TRBJ1-2, the V gene TRBV12-3 or TRBV12-4; the match to TRBD1 covers 8 bases. The CDR3 nucleotides are TGTGCCAGCAGTCAGGCAGGGGGCGGCTACACCTTC. Encoded protein: CASSQAGGGYTF.